The 16 T cell receptor beta chains in this list originate from one sample, sequenced in a study of cytomegalovirus exposure and HLA in healthy donors. The PCR made use of 60 Vbeta and 13 Jbeta primers. TCRdb's table, derived via immunoSEQ multiplex PCR, lists solely in-frame clones and lacks some. The table has tens of thousands of clones, roughly 78% seen once. Material for sequencing was PBMCs. The source is a male donor in good health and CMV-seropositive.

The gene calls are TRBV30 and TRBJ2-3; TRBD1 aligns across 7 bases. The ends lost 3 bases at V and 4 bases at J; junction bases unmatched: 10. CDR1 and CDR2 from the germline V gene are GTSNPN and SVGIG (reference sequence). The CDR3 totals 15 residues. CDR3 nucleotide sequence: TGTGCCTGGAGCACGACAGGGAATAGAGCAGATACGCAGTATTTT. Translation gives CAWSTTGNRADTQYF. Full variable domain (rest looked up from reference TRBV30 and TRBJ2-3): SQTIHQWPATLVQPVGSPLSLECTVEGTSNPNLYWYRQAAGRGLQLLFYSVGIGQISSEVPQNLSASRPQDRQFILSSKKLLLSDSGFYLCAWSTTGNRADTQYFGPGTRLTVL.

This clone has only a few counts. The J gene is TRBJ2-2, the V gene TRBV5-6; D is unresolved. The CDR3 runs to 13 residues. Germline V gene data show CDR1 as SGHDT and CDR2 as YYEEEE. The ends were cut back, 4 bases at V and 5 bases at J, with 9 bases in the middle. As DNA, the CDR3 is TGTGCCAGCAGCCACTTCGGTACCGGGGAGCTGTTTTTT. It specifies CASSHFGTGELFF.

The V call is TRBV25-1, the J call TRBJ2-1; 10 nucleotides agree with TRBD2. The CDR3 contains 16 residues. CDR1 MGHDK and CDR2 SYGVNS come from the germline V gene. The V segment lost 7 bases and the J segment 8 bases; nucleotides outside the gene matches: 14. The CDR3 sequence: CASTEGSAGGRDEQFF. The CDR3 DNA follows: TGTGCCAGCACCGAAGGCTCAGCGGGAGGGCGGGATGAGCAGTTCTTC.

This clone appeared a few times. The chain has TRBV13 and TRBJ2-7; 9 bases are shared with TRBD2. This CDR3 contains 20 residues. V gave up 4 bases and J gave up 4 bases; unmatched junction bases: 23. The V gene's germline CDR1 is PRHDT and CDR2 FYEKMQ (reference sequence). This chain's CDR3 is CASSSPGVYGGRAAKYEQYF. The CDR3 nucleotides are TGTGCCAGCAGCTCCCCGGGGGTTTACGGCGGGAGGGCCGCAAAGTACGAGCAGTACTTC.

This clone was found once. The chain uses TRBV5-1 and TRBJ2-5; 11 bases fit TRBD2. Germline assignment: CDR1 SGHRS and CDR2 YFSETQ. CDR3 length: 15 residues. With V trimmed by 3 bases and J by 2 bases, 3 bases remained unmatched. Here the CDR3 reads CASSSGLADQETQYF. CDR3 bases: TGCGCCAGCAGCTCGGGACTAGCGGATCAAGAGACCCAGTACTTC.

This clone was seen more than once but under ten times. The chain carries TRBV5-4 and TRBJ2-7, with TRBD2 as a possible D gene (6 bases). The CDR3 covers 12 residues. Trimming left V 4 bases short and J 6 bases short, with 11 bases between. Germline loops: CDR1 SGHNT, CDR2 YYREEE (reference sequence). CDR3: CASSSGPLEQYF. The CDR3 bases are TGTGCCAGCAGCAGCGGGCCCCTCGAGCAGTACTTC.

The chain links TRBV10-1 to TRBJ2-7; D ambiguous. CDR3 size: 13 residues. Germline CDR1 WNHNN, CDR2 SYGVQD (reference sequence). V was shortened by 0 bases and J by 4 bases, with 7 bases between the two germline ends. The CDR3 nucleotides read TGCGCCAGCAGTGAGTCGAGGTGGTACGAGCAGTACTTC. Translated, it gives CASSESRWYEQYF.

The V gene is TRBV19, the J gene TRBJ1-5, with D maybe TRBD1 (6 bases). CDR1 LNHDA and CDR2 SQIVND come from the germline V gene (reference sequence). The CDR3 has 14 residues. Trimming left V 8 bases short and J 0 bases short, with 11 bases between. The CDR3 spells CASVRDNSNQPQHF. DNA for the CDR3: TGTGCCAGTGTCCGGGACAATAGCAATCAGCCCCAGCATTTT.

This clone was counted only a few times. The CDR3 protein is CASSHRTGSGANVLTF. The CDR3 nucleotides read TGCGCCAGCAGCCACCGAACAGGGTCTGGGGCCAACGTCCTGACTTTC. V and J are TRBV4-3 and TRBJ2-6, with D possibly TRBD1 on 6 matching bases. Germline V gene data show CDR1 as LGHNA and CDR2 as YSLEER. The CDR3 totals 16 residues. Trimming left V 3 bases short and J 1 base short, with 10 bases between.

The V gene is TRBV29-1, the J gene TRBJ2-7; 8 positions match TRBD1. Per the germline V gene, CDR1 is SQVTM and CDR2 is ANQGSEA. This CDR3 has 12 residues. After removal of 6 bases from V and 3 bases from J, the junction contained 4 bases not matched to a gene. The DNA for the CDR3 is TGCAGCGTGGGACAGGCGAACTACGAGCAGTACTTC. Translated: CSVGQANYEQYF.

The V gene is TRBV28, the J gene TRBJ2-7; D not certain. CDR1 is MDHEN and CDR2 is SYDVKM in the germline V gene. This CDR3 contains 14 residues. V shed 6 bases and J shed 2 bases, with 14 bases lying between them. CDR3 protein: CASSKPRLTYEQYF. The DNA of the CDR3 is TGTGCCAGCAGCAAACCCCGGTTAACCTACGAGCAGTACTTC.

This clone was found a few times. The chain couples TRBV7-9 to TRBJ1-4; a weak D match, TRBD1 (5 bases). With 5 bases removed from V and 5 bases from J, the gap between germline ends came to 18 bases. Germline V gene lookup returns CDR1 SEHNR and CDR2 FQNEAQ (reference sequence). The length of the CDR3 is 16 residues. The CDR3: CASSQEGAGPNEKLFF. CDR3 sequence (DNA): TGTGCCAGCAGCCAAGAAGGGGCAGGGCCCAATGAAAAACTGTTTTTT.

This chain links TRBV5-1 with TRBJ1-1, with D tentatively TRBD1 (6 bases). Germline CDR1 is SGHRS and CDR2 is YFSETQ. The CDR3 covers 13 residues. Trimming removed 2 bases at V and 5 bases at J, with 10 bases between. For the CDR3, the DNA is TGCGCCAGCAGCTTCCAGGGGATAACTGAAGCTTTCTTT. Encoded protein: CASSFQGITEAFF.

The gene calls are TRBV6-1 and TRBJ1-1, with 9 bases matching TRBD1. The CDR3 is 16 amino acids. The V gene's germline CDR1 is MNHNS and CDR2 SASEGT. The junction had 7 bases not matched to a gene; V was cut back by 4 bases and J by 1 base. The CDR3 protein is CASSGRDREANTEAFF. CDR3 sequence (DNA): TGTGCCAGCAGTGGCCGGGACAGGGAGGCGAACACTGAAGCTTTCTTT.

Only a few counts were recorded for this clone. J is TRBJ1-1 and V is TRBV5-4, with 10 bases identical to TRBD1. CDR3 length: 15 amino acids. CDR1 and CDR2 (germline): SGHNT, YYREEE (reference sequence). Trimming cost V 4 bases and J 4 bases; bases outside gene matches: 7. CDR3 sequence: CASSLRQGATTEAFF. The CDR3 nucleotides read TGTGCCAGCAGCCTCCGACAGGGGGCGACCACTGAAGCTTTCTTT.

The chain links TRBV9 to TRBJ2-1; 9 bases are shared with TRBD2. The V and J ends lost 4 bases and 1 base, in that order; junction bases with no gene match: 9. CDR3 length: 17 residues. Germline V gene sequence: CDR1 SGDLS, CDR2 YYNGEE. The CDR3 here is CASSTSSGISSYNEQFF. The CDR3 DNA reads TGTGCCAGCAGCACCTCTAGCGGGATCTCTTCCTACAATGAGCAGTTCTTC.